Sequencing of this T cell receptor beta chain was carried out in a study of blood T cell repertoires in COVID-19. Across the study: Acute-phase and convalescent COVID-19 samples originated in the United States, Italy and Spain. PBMCs, B-cell-depleted T cells, or T cells provided the cDNA or gDNA that made up the material.

Looked up from germline, CDR1 is MNHEY and CDR2 is SVGEGT. The ends lost 2 bases at V and 6 bases at J; junction bases unmatched: 2. This CDR3 spans 13 amino acids. Methods used by the authors: Estimation of nucleated cell counts relied on the amplification of reference gene primers. Profiling relied on immunoSEQ multiplex PCR, and the TCRdb table lists in-frame clones only, not all of them. Clonal size and the V and J genes are those of that table, whereas D and trimming came from the DNA. Of some 130,000 clones in the sample, about four fifths were seen once. This receptor was obtained from a man older than 75 with acute or convalescent COVID-19. The sequenced material came from peripheral blood. The rearrangement links TRBV6-2 or TRBV6-3 to TRBJ2-5; 8 positions agree with TRBD2. The CDR3 DNA reads TGTGCCAGCAGTTACCCGGGGGGGAAGACCCAGTACTTC. Protein: CASSYPGGKTQYF.